Sequencing of this T cell receptor (beta chain) was carried out in a study of PD-1 blockade in classical Hodgkin lymphoma. Broader study findings: CD4+ TCR diversity climbed significantly by C4D1, unlike CD8+ TCR diversity. Exclusion removed patients who began nivolumab under 1 year after ASCT.

Trimming cost V 3 bases and J 5 bases, with 8 bases left between them. This CDR3 contains 12 residues. Germline lookup yields CDR1 LNHDA and CDR2 SQIVND (reference sequence). Time point: cycle 4 day 1 (C4D1), after five to seven weeks of nivolumab. Every patient experienced relapse after autologous stem cell transplantation, and brentuximab vedotin exposure varied. With regard to this clone: Its antigen remains unidentified.

The data were produced by immunoSEQ multiplex PCR, yet TCRdb's version contains in-frame clones alone and is incomplete. The sample holds tens of thousands of clones, 91% seen once. This sequence was found in a human donor with classical Hodgkin lymphoma. The chain uses TRBV19 and TRBJ2-7; maybe TRBD2 (5 bases). Source: peripheral blood mononuclear cells (PBMCs), taken before the fourth cycle of nivolumab. The chain's CDR3 is CASSISRDEQYF. CDR3 DNA: TGTGCCAGTAGTATCTCGCGGGACGAGCAGTACTTC. Using reference TRBV19 and TRBJ2-7 for the parts outside the CDR3, the full variable domain is DGGITQSPKYLFRKEGQNVTLSCEQNLNHDAMYWYRQDPGQGLRLIYYSQIVNDFQKGDIAEGYSVSREKKESFPLTVTSAQKNPTAFYLCASSISRDEQYFGPGTRLTVT.